These 28 T cell receptor beta chains share one sample of origin, sequenced in a study of OX40 agonist ivuxolimab in advanced cancers. The method was immunoSEQ multiplex PCR; TCRdb's version includes in-frame clones alone and lacks a portion of them. The sample gives about 100,000 clones, less than 95% of which show up once; about 0.17% is in the top ten. The source material was CD4+ or CD8+ T cells sorted from blood, sampled in a trial of the OX40 agonist ivuxolimab. Receptors originate from an adult with an advanced solid tumor such as melanoma, head and neck, liver or kidney cancer.

The rearrangement joins TRBV4-3 to TRBJ1-4, with TRBD1 matching 8 bases. This CDR3 is built from 14 residues. V lost 4 bases to trimming and J lost 6 bases; unmatched junction nucleotides: 4. In germline, CDR1 is LGHNA, CDR2 YSLEER. The DNA for the CDR3 is TGCGCCAGCAGCCGAGGGACAGGCGATGAAAAACTGTTTTTT. Protein sequence: CASSRGTGDEKLFF.

The chain carries TRBV4-2 and TRBJ2-1; D not resolved. V dropped 3 bases and J dropped 8 bases, with 11 bases sitting between them. The germline CDR1 and CDR2 sequences are LGHNA and YNFKEQ. CDR3 length: 13 amino acids. The CDR3 sequence is CASSQLGGDEQFF. CDR3 nucleotides: TGTGCCAGCAGCCAGTTAGGTGGGGATGAGCAGTTCTTC.

The chain carries TRBV28 and TRBJ1-2, with D unresolved. Per the germline V gene, CDR1 is MDHEN and CDR2 is SYDVKM. V lost 7 bases and J 0 bases, leaving 9 bases between the germline ends. This CDR3 spans 13 amino acids. DNA for the CDR3: TGTGCCAGCATTGAACGACCTAACTATGGCTACACCTTC. Translating gives CASIERPNYGYTF.

The chain uses TRBV19 and TRBJ1-2; no reliable D call. V lost 8 bases and J lost 8, with 12 bases in between. This CDR3 is built from 11 residues. The germline V gene encodes CDR1 LNHDA and CDR2 SQIVND (reference sequence). As DNA, the CDR3 is TGTGCCAGTTCGATCCGAGGGGGCTACACCTTC. This sequence encodes CASSIRGGYTF.

V is TRBV5-4 and J is TRBJ1-1; no firm D call. Germline values: CDR1 SGHNT, CDR2 YYREEE (reference sequence). CDR3 size: 13 residues. V was cut by 10 bases and J by 1 base, with 14 bases left in between. The CDR3 DNA follows: TGTGCCGGGAGCCTGGTGCCGAACACTGAAGCTTTCTTT. Protein sequence: CAGSLVPNTEAFF. Complete variable domain (other parts from reference TRBV5-4 and TRBJ1-1): ETGVTQSPTHLIKTRGQQVTLRCSSQSGHNTVSWYQQALGQGPQFIFQYYREEENGRGNFPPRFSGLQFPNYSSELNVNALELDDSALYLCAGSLVPNTEAFFGQGTRLTVV.

This rearrangement joins TRBV16 to TRBJ1-5, with D maybe TRBD1 (5 bases). Deletions cut 0 bases from V and 6 bases from J, with 15 bases between. The CDR3 sequence is 16 residues long. CDR1 is KGHSY and CDR2 is FQNENV in the germline V gene. CDR3 protein: CASSQSTGWGGQPQHF. The CDR3 coding sequence is TGTGCCAGCAGCCAATCGACGGGTTGGGGCGGTCAGCCCCAGCATTTT.

The V call is TRBV6-5, the J call TRBJ1-2; 7 positions match TRBD1. Germline V lookup: CDR1 MNHEY, CDR2 SVGAGI. CDR3 length: 14 amino acids. With 8 bases clipped from V and 7 bases from J, the junction kept 13 bases outside the gene matches. CDR3 sequence reads: CASRRQDRRGGYTF. DNA of the CDR3: TGTGCCAGCCGACGTCAGGACAGGCGGGGTGGCTACACCTTC.

In its sample, this clone was seen a few times. The chain employs TRBV7-2 and TRBJ1-5; D is unresolved. CDR3 length equals 15 residues. In germline, CDR1 is SGHTA, CDR2 FQGNSA. V was pared by 2 bases and J by 1 base, with 9 bases between. The chain's CDR3 is CASSLWTTSNQPQHF. CDR3 nucleotide sequence: TGTGCCAGCAGCTTATGGACGACCAGCAATCAGCCCCAGCATTTT. Full variable domain (outside the CDR3, taken from reference TRBV7-2 and TRBJ1-5): GAGVSQSPSNKVTEKGKDVELRCDPISGHTALYWYRQSLGQGLEFLIYFQGNSAPDKSGLPSDRFSAERTGGSVSTLTIQRTQQEDSAVYLCASSLWTTSNQPQHFGDGTRLSIL.

The chain employs TRBV11-2 and TRBJ2-5; 7 bases are a match to TRBD2. The CDR3 consists of 13 residues. Looked up from germline, CDR1 is SGHAT and CDR2 is FQNNGV. Trimming took 3 bases from V and 6 from J; bases not matched to a gene: 4. In nucleotides, the CDR3 is TGTGCCAGCAGCTTCGGACTAGGGCAGACCCAGTACTTC. Its protein product is CASSFGLGQTQYF.

V gene TRBV7-9 combines with J gene TRBJ1-1, with D tentatively TRBD1 (6 bases). The germline V gene has CDR1 SEHNR and CDR2 FQNEAQ (reference sequence). V lost 2 bases to trimming and J lost 3 bases, with 16 bases between them. The CDR3 is made up of 16 amino acids. DNA for the CDR3: TGTGCCAGCAGCTTATGGGCAGGGGTGGGTGACACTGAAGCTTTCTTT. Its protein product is CASSLWAGVGDTEAFF.

This clone was recorded once. J is TRBJ1-4 and V is TRBV7-9; perhaps TRBD1 as D (6 bases). This CDR3 comprises 16 residues. Germline CDR1 and CDR2: SEHNR and FQNEAQ (reference sequence). V was cut by 4 bases and J by 8 bases, with 20 bases left in between. Here the CDR3 reads CASSSIRGEGVEKLFF. The DNA of the CDR3 is TGTGCCAGCAGCTCCATTCGGGGAGAGGGGGTCGAAAAACTGTTTTTT.

The chain uses TRBV7-8 and TRBJ1-2, with D possibly being TRBD1 (6 bases). The V end was cut by 1 base, the J end by 8 bases, with 20 bases between. The CDR3 is 16 residues long. Germline lookup yields CDR1 SGHVS and CDR2 FQNEAQ. The CDR3, as DNA: TGTGCCAGCAGCTTAGTAGGGTTTCAGGGGCGGAAGGGCTACACCTTC. It specifies CASSLVGFQGRKGYTF.

CDR3 DNA: TGTGCCAGCAGTGTCACCGGGACAGACTTTGGCTACACCTTC. Protein product: CASSVTGTDFGYTF. The V and J genes are TRBV6-5 and TRBJ1-2; 7 nucleotides agree with TRBD1. Trimming removed 5 bases from V and 7 bases from J; junction bases left unmatched: 10. The CDR3 loop spans 14 amino acids. Looked up from germline, CDR1 is MNHEY and CDR2 is SVGAGI.

The chain uses TRBV7-8 and TRBJ2-3; D uncertain. The CDR3 contains 13 residues. CDR1 and CDR2 from the germline V gene are SGHVS and FQNEAQ. The germline V and J ends were trimmed by 2 bases and 7 bases, with 10 bases remaining between them. Here the CDR3 reads CASSLPSTYTQYF. The CDR3 coding sequence is TGTGCCAGCAGCTTACCTTCCACGTATACGCAGTATTTT.

The V call is TRBV4-3, the J call TRBJ1-3; 9 bases are shared with TRBD1. V shed 4 bases and J 0 bases; nucleotides not matched to a gene: 7. The CDR3 runs 17 residues. Germline-derived CDR1 and CDR2 are LGHNA and YSLEER. As DNA, the CDR3 is TGCGCCAGCAGCCTTGAAGCGGGACAGGGCTCTGGAAACACCATATATTTT. Translated: CASSLEAGQGSGNTIYF.

The genes are TRBV29-1 and TRBJ1-3; D unclear. V lost 3 bases and J lost 2, with 14 bases in between. The germline gives CDR1 SQVTM, CDR2 ANQGSEA. The CDR3 totals 15 residues. CDR3 DNA sequence: TGCAGCGTTGACCCCCAGGCAGACGCTGGAAACACCATATATTTT. Translating gives CSVDPQADAGNTIYF. Based on the CDR3 plus reference TRBV29-1 and TRBJ1-3, the full variable domain is SAVISQKPSRDICQRGTSLTIQCQVDSQVTMMFWYRQQPGQSLTLIATANQGSEATYESGFVIDKFPISRPNLTFSTLTVSNMSPEDSSIYLCSVDPQADAGNTIYFGEGSWLTVV.

The V and J genes are TRBV9 and TRBJ2-3, with a possible D match to TRBD2 (5 bases). V was cut by 0 bases and J by 4 bases, with 9 bases left in between. CDR1 SGDLS and CDR2 YYNGEE come from the germline V gene. The CDR3 loop spans 14 amino acids. As DNA, the CDR3 is TGTGCCAGCAGCGTAGTTCCGGGGTCAGATACGCAGTATTTT. Translation: CASSVVPGSDTQYF.

This clone was picked up one time. This chain links TRBV9 with TRBJ2-3; 7 bases align to TRBD1. CDR3 length: 16 residues. V lost 0 bases to trimming and J lost 0 bases; unmatched junction nucleotides: 4. The germline V gene has CDR1 SGDLS and CDR2 YYNGEE. The CDR3 loop reads CASSVGGTASTDTQYF. For the CDR3, the DNA is TGTGCCAGCAGCGTAGGGGGGACAGCTAGCACAGATACGCAGTATTTT.

V and J are TRBV5-5 and TRBJ1-6; tentative D call: TRBD1 (5 bases). Per the germline V gene, CDR1 is SGHKS and CDR2 is YYEKEE (reference sequence). V was trimmed by 0 bases and J by 6 bases, leaving 22 bases between them. The length of the CDR3 is 19 residues. CDR3 bases: TGTGCCAGCAGCTTGGATTCTTCGGGACCCCAGGTGGGTAATTCACCCCTCCACTTT. It encodes CASSLDSSGPQVGNSPLHF.

The chain couples TRBV5-1 to TRBJ2-7; no clear D. This CDR3 is 15 amino acids long. CDR1 and CDR2 (germline): SGHRS, YFSETQ. Trimming stripped 1 base from V and 0 bases from J, with 11 bases between. The CDR3: CASSLRKTSSYEQYF. The CDR3 DNA sequence: TGCGCCAGCAGCTTGCGGAAAACGAGCTCCTACGAGCAGTACTTC.

The chain carries TRBV13 and TRBJ2-2; the D is unclear. The CDR3 has 17 residues. V was cut by 1 base and J by 1 base, with 13 bases left in between. The germline CDR1 and CDR2 sequences are PRHDT and FYEKMQ (reference sequence). CDR3 in amino acids: CASSLEVPHLNTGELFF. The CDR3 DNA reads as TGTGCCAGCAGCTTAGAGGTCCCCCATTTGAACACCGGGGAGCTGTTTTTT.

The gene calls are TRBV30 and TRBJ1-5; D is uncertain. The V end was cut by 0 bases, the J end by 3 bases, with 6 bases between. The CDR3 totals 13 residues. Germline V gene sequence: CDR1 GTSNPN, CDR2 SVGIG (reference sequence). The CDR3 region is CAWSVQNNQPQHF. The CDR3 DNA sequence: TGTGCCTGGAGTGTACAGAACAATCAGCCCCAGCATTTT.

The CDR3 region has the DNA TGTGCCAGCAGCCGAGTGCGTCCTGGAGTCTACGAGCAGTACTTC. Translating it yields CASSRVRPGVYEQYF. The rearrangement joins TRBV7-8 to TRBJ2-7; D unresolved. Germline CDR1 SGHVS, CDR2 FQNEAQ. V was cut by 5 bases and J by 3 bases, with 17 bases left in between. This CDR3 has 15 amino acids. Full variable domain (remainder filled in from reference TRBV7-8 and TRBJ2-7): GAGVSQSPRYKVAKRGQDVALRCDPISGHVSLFWYQQALGQGPEFLTYFQNEAQLDKSGLPSDRFFAERPEGSVSTLKIQRTQQEDSAVYLCASSRVRPGVYEQYFGPGTRLTVT.

Here the CDR3 reads CASTRLGQQETQYF. DNA for the CDR3: TGCGCCAGCACCCGATTAGGGCAACAAGAGACCCAGTACTTC. The chain links TRBV5-1 to TRBJ2-5; D gene uncertain. The germline V gene encodes CDR1 SGHRS and CDR2 YFSETQ. V was trimmed by 6 bases and J by 2 bases, leaving 14 bases between them. This CDR3 region has 14 residues.

The CDR3 spells CASSQGINRGRNEKLFF. The DNA for the CDR3 is TGTGCCAGCAGCCAAGGTATAAACAGGGGGCGTAATGAAAAACTGTTTTTT. The chain couples TRBV4-2 to TRBJ1-4, with 9 positions matching TRBD1. Trimming removed 1 base from V and 4 bases from J; junction bases left unmatched: 7. Germline V CDR1 and CDR2: LGHNA, YNFKEQ. The length of the CDR3 is 17 residues.

This clone showed up just a few times. The chain carries TRBV5-1 and TRBJ1-2; possibly TRBD1 for D (5 bases). This CDR3 is 13 amino acids long. Germline assignment: CDR1 SGHRS and CDR2 YFSETQ. V lost 0 bases and J 6 bases, leaving 9 bases between the germline ends. CDR3 in amino acids: CASSLGRVDGYTF. CDR3 DNA: TGCGCCAGCAGCTTGGGCAGGGTCGATGGCTACACCTTC.

This chain uses TRBV27 with TRBJ1-2; D not certain. Germline V CDR1 and CDR2: MNHEY, SMNVEV (reference sequence). This CDR3 is 15 amino acids long. Trimming cost V 0 bases and J 6 bases, with 14 bases left between them. The CDR3 DNA is TGTGCCAGCAGTTTATCGATCGGGGTCGGAGATGGCTACACCTTC. This sequence encodes CASSLSIGVGDGYTF.

The gene calls are TRBV5-1 and TRBJ1-1; 8 bases map to TRBD1. Germline V lookup: CDR1 SGHRS, CDR2 YFSETQ. With 0 bases clipped from V and 4 bases from J, the junction kept 8 bases outside the gene matches. The CDR3 covers 16 residues. The CDR3 DNA follows: TGCGCCAGCAGCTTGGTCTCCAGGGGGCAAATCACTGAAGCTTTCTTT. It specifies CASSLVSRGQITEAFF.